This T cell receptor beta chain was recorded in a study of T cell repertoires in cytomegalovirus infection. Study background: CMV infection and matching HLA type were both indicated by public TCR beta signatures.

V lost 9 bases and J 1 base, leaving 7 bases between the germline ends. Per the germline V gene, CDR1 is SGHTA and CDR2 is FQGNSA. This CDR3 is 13 amino acids long. Study results and limitations: What dominated the ex vivo response were HLA-C-restricted CMV-specific TCR beta clonotypes. Individuals carrying CMV plus the relevant HLA were identified by cumulative frequency of public TCR beta families.

This clonotype was recorded only once. Its antigen is not known. This could be a read error, since a much larger clone is one nucleotide away. TCRdb reanalysed the reads using MiXCR and keeps one entry per CDR3 protein. Of hundreds of thousands of distinct CDR3 sequences listed, approximately 30% are singletons. Sequenced material: PBMCs. The gene calls are TRBV7-2 and TRBJ2-6; D unresolved. The origin of this receptor is a human donor in good health (CMV status not recorded). Some clones in this sample may be carry-over from other donors' samples. DNA for the CDR3: TGTGCCAGAAGCATTTCTGGGGCCAACGTCCTGACTTTC. This translates into CARSISGANVLTF.